The entry that follows covers one TCR beta chain sequence. This specimen belongs to a study of blood T cell repertoires in COVID-19. Background on the study: Acute and convalescent COVID-19 specimens originated in the United States, Italy and Spain. T cells, B-cell-depleted T cells, or PBMCs provided the cDNA or gDNA that served as material.

As processed by the authors: Amplified reference gene primers provided the basis for estimating nucleated cell counts. The assay was immunoSEQ multiplex PCR, and TCRdb's table has in-frame clones only and misses some. V, J and clone size are those of that table, while D and trimming were read from the DNA. The data show 150,000 to 200,000 clones, with under 90% seen just once and around a fifth held by the top ten. From germline, CDR1 is SNHLY and CDR2 FYNNEI. The CDR3 totals 15 residues. V was cut by 5 bases and J by 3 bases, with 14 bases left in between. This clonotype originated in a woman older than 75 with acute or convalescent COVID-19. This chain joins TRBV2 and TRBJ2-1, with D perhaps matching TRBD1 (9 bases). Sequencing was performed on peripheral blood. CDR3 residues: CASSRGGQGYNEQFF. CDR3 coding DNA: TGTGCCAGCAGTCGGGGGGGACAGGGCTACAATGAGCAGTTCTTC. Full variable domain (rest looked up from reference TRBV2 and TRBJ2-1): EPEVTQTPSHQVTQMGQEVILRCVPISNHLYFYWYRQILGQKVEFLVSFYNNEISEKSEIFDDQFSVERPDGSNFTLKIRSTKLEDSAMYFCASSRGGQGYNEQFFGPGTRLTVL.